This T cell receptor beta chain came from a study of blood T cell repertoires in COVID-19. About the study: Donors in the United States, Italy and Spain gave samples during acute or convalescent COVID-19. Sample material is recorded as cDNA or gDNA derived from T cells, B-cell-depleted T cells, or PBMCs.

TCRdb's copy holds only in-frame clones and misses some; the assay was immunoSEQ multiplex PCR. Found here are about 190,000 clones, around 86% of them singletons; the top ten hold 6.5% to 8.5%. Germline trimming cut 2 bases from V and 3 bases from J; bases unmatched to any gene: 4. CDR1 and CDR2 from the germline V gene are MNHEY and SVGEGT. This CDR3 region has 14 residues. The chain uses TRBV6-2 or TRBV6-3 and TRBJ2-7, with 7 nucleotides matching TRBD2. Sequencing input: peripheral blood. The receptor comes from a man between 40 and 49 years old with acute or convalescent COVID-19. The DNA of the CDR3 is TGTGCCAGCAGTTACCTAGCGGTGGACTACGAGCAGTACTTC. Encoded protein: CASSYLAVDYEQYF.